These 23 T cell receptor beta chains originate from one sample sequenced in a study of CD8 T cells in ankylosing spondylitis. TCRdb ran MiXCR on the 5' RACE reads and lists one entry per CDR3 protein. The data show under 250,000 distinct CDR3 sequences, 25% to 30% seen once. The sequencing input was blood, either unsorted or a sorted T cell fraction (not recorded which). Source of these receptors: a male donor with ankylosing spondylitis or in good health (not recorded which).

In its sample, this clonotype was seen a few times. The J gene is TRBJ2-7, the V gene TRBV29-1; tentatively, D is TRBD1 or TRBD2 (5 bases each). CDR3 size: 13 residues. Germline loops: CDR1 SQVTM, CDR2 ANQGSEA. The V and J ends lost 5 bases and 6 bases respectively, with 17 bases between them. The CDR3 here is CSVRPGAGFEQYF. The CDR3 DNA follows: TGCAGCGTTCGTCCCGGGGCAGGGTTCGAGCAGTACTTC.

This clonotype was seen ten or more times. The chain joins TRBV10-3 to TRBJ2-3; TRBD1 matches at 8 bases. The CDR3 is 15 amino acids. Germline-derived CDR1 and CDR2 are ENHRY and SYGVKD. With 0 bases clipped from V and 4 bases from J, the junction kept 3 bases outside the gene matches. CDR3 in DNA: TGTGCCATCAGTGAGTCGCGGACAGGGCCAGATACGCAGTATTTT. Translated: CAISESRTGPDTQYF.

This chain connects TRBV4-1 to TRBJ1-2; TRBD1 agrees at 10 bases. The V gene end was trimmed by 7 bases and the J gene end by 6 bases; junction bases not matched to a gene: 8. This CDR3 has 14 residues. Germline V gene sequence: CDR1 MGHRA, CDR2 YSYEKL. The CDR3 DNA is TGCGCCAGCACCCGACCCGGGACAGGGGATGGCTACACCTTC. Translation: CASTRPGTGDGYTF.

This sequence joins TRBV3-1 and TRBJ2-2; D is unclear. Deletions cut 3 bases from V and 6 bases from J, with 14 bases between. The CDR3 has 15 amino acids. Germline V gene lookup returns CDR1 LGHDT and CDR2 YNNKEL (reference sequence). CDR3 bases: TGTGCCAGCAGCCACCGATTTGACCCTGCCGGGGAGCTGTTTTTT. Protein sequence: CASSHRFDPAGELFF.

This chain links TRBV29-1 with TRBJ1-1; D remains unclear. CDR1 and CDR2 from the germline V gene are SQVTM and ANQGSEA. V lost 2 bases, J lost 3 bases, and 10 bases lay in between. The CDR3 is 13 residues long. CDR3 in DNA: TGCAGCGTTGAAAGGGCACGGGACACTGAAGCTTTCTTT. Translated, it gives CSVERARDTEAFF.

This chain links TRBV3-1 with TRBJ2-7; 9 bases align to TRBD2. This CDR3 is built from 15 residues. CDR1 is LGHDT, CDR2 YNNKEL, per germline (reference sequence). V gave up 11 bases and J gave up 7 bases; unmatched junction bases: 18. The CDR3 loop reads CACCQEGASGNEQYF. The CDR3 DNA reads as TGTGCCTGCTGCCAAGAGGGTGCTAGCGGGAATGAGCAGTACTTC.

This clonotype was counted many times. The J gene is TRBJ1-2, the V gene TRBV5-1; weak D call: TRBD1 (5 bases). Trimming removed 4 bases at V and 5 bases at J, with 15 bases between. Germline V gene lookup returns CDR1 SGHRS and CDR2 YFSETQ. CDR3 size: 14 residues. The CDR3, as DNA: TGCGCCAGCAGCAAAAGCGGGGACCTATATGGCTACACCTTC. Its protein product is CASSKSGDLYGYTF. The whole variable domain, filled in from reference TRBV5-1 and TRBJ1-2, reads KAGVTQTPRYLIKTRGQQVTLSCSPISGHRSVSWYQQTPGQGLQFLFEYFSETQRNKGNFPGRFSGRQFSNSRSEMNVSTLELGDSALYLCASSKSGDLYGYTFGSGTRLTVV.

Ten or more counts support this clonotype. The genes are TRBV3-1 and TRBJ2-1; D remains ambiguous. Trimming shortened V by 1 base and J by 7 bases, and 8 bases separated the two germline ends. Germline assignment: CDR1 LGHDT and CDR2 YNNKEL (reference sequence). The CDR3 loop spans 13 amino acids. CDR3 coding DNA: TGTGCCAGCAGCCAAGCCCGGCCTAATGAGCAGTTCTTC. Protein: CASSQARPNEQFF.

This clonotype was found many times. The chain combines TRBV5-6 with TRBJ1-1; D gene unclear. V lost 4 bases and J lost 2, with 12 bases in between. This CDR3 is built from 14 residues. Germline V CDR1 and CDR2: SGHDT, YYEEEE. The chain's CDR3 is CASSPPHLNTEAFF. The CDR3 region has the DNA TGTGCCAGCAGCCCCCCCCACCTTAACACTGAAGCTTTCTTT.

This chain links TRBV9 with TRBJ2-5, with 9 bases matching TRBD1. The germline gives CDR1 SGDLS, CDR2 YYNGEE. There are 14 residues in the CDR3. The junction had 7 bases not matched to a gene; V was cut back by 3 bases and J by 7 bases. The CDR3 DNA reads TGTGCCAGCAGCGAGGGGGGACAGGGCGGGACCCAGTACTTC. Translation: CASSEGGQGGTQYF.

This clonotype was picked up one time. A much bigger clone sits one base away, suggesting this may be a read error. The final CDR3 position lacks the conserved phenylalanine or tryptophan, pointing to a likely read error. The rearrangement uses TRBV5-5 and TRBJ2-7; D is possibly TRBD1 (5 bases). This CDR3 spans 14 amino acids. The germline CDR1 and CDR2 sequences are SGHKS and YYEKEE (reference sequence). Between the trimmed V and J ends, which lost 2 bases and 4 bases, there was a span of 13 bases. CDR3 sequence: CASSFGRVGYEQYS. The CDR3, as DNA: TGTGCCAGCAGCTTCGGCAGGGTAGGATACGAGCAGTACTCC.

This clonotype occurred many times. This chain connects TRBV25-1 to TRBJ2-7; D is possibly TRBD1 (6 bases). V dropped 2 bases and J dropped 2 bases, with 10 bases sitting between them. CDR3 size: 14 residues. Germline V lookup: CDR1 MGHDK, CDR2 SYGVNS. CDR3 sequence: CASSEPQGPYEQYF. DNA of the CDR3: TGTGCCAGCAGTGAACCTCAGGGGCCCTACGAGCAGTACTTC.

This clonotype was counted many times. This chain uses TRBV7-9 with TRBJ2-3; D may be TRBD1 or TRBD2 (5 bases each). CDR1 is SEHNR, CDR2 FQNEAQ, per germline (reference sequence). The CDR3 length is 15 residues. V lost 3 bases to trimming and J lost 1 base, with 11 bases between them. The CDR3 DNA reads TGTGCCAGCAGCTTTCTGGGGGTTGGCACAGATACGCAGTATTTT. The encoded protein is CASSFLGVGTDTQYF. Supplemented by reference TRBV7-9 and TRBJ2-3, the full variable domain reads DTGVSQNPRHKITKRGQNVTFRCDPISEHNRLYWYRQTLGQGPEFLTYFQNEAQLEKSRLLSDRFSAERPKGSFSTLEIQRTEQGDSAMYLCASSFLGVGTDTQYFGPGTRLTVL.

The CDR3 here is CSARDQGRQETQYF. The CDR3, as DNA: TGCAGTGCTAGAGATCAGGGCAGGCAAGAGACCCAGTACTTC. The gene calls are TRBV20-1 and TRBJ2-5; D might be TRBD1 (5 bases). The V end lost 0 bases, the J end lost 2 bases, and 10 bases lay between the germline ends. This CDR3 comprises 14 residues. Germline V gives CDR1 DFQATT, CDR2 SNEGSKA (reference sequence).

This clonotype was picked up one time. The chain is built from TRBV10-3 and TRBJ2-4, with D uncertain. This CDR3 contains 12 residues. CDR1 ENHRY and CDR2 SYGVKD come from the germline V gene. V shed 3 bases and J shed 9 bases, with 9 bases lying between them. CDR3 sequence reads: CAISDTEGIQYF. As DNA, the CDR3 is TGTGCCATCAGTGATACGGAAGGCATTCAGTACTTC.

The table lists this clonotype with many counts. The rearrangement joins TRBV15 to TRBJ2-7; D possibly corresponds to TRBD1 (7 bases). Germline lookup yields CDR1 LNHNV and CDR2 YYDKDF (reference sequence). V was cut by 2 bases and J by 2 bases, with 10 bases left in between. The CDR3 spans 14 residues. CDR3 amino acids: CATSRQGGTYEQYF. CDR3 bases: TGTGCCACCAGCAGACAGGGGGGCACCTACGAGCAGTACTTC.

The V call is TRBV29-1, the J call TRBJ2-2, with D tentatively TRBD1 (5 bases). The length of the CDR3 is 13 residues. From germline, CDR1 is SQVTM and CDR2 ANQGSEA. V was cut by 4 bases and J by 6 bases, with 12 bases left in between. The CDR3 loop is CSVVIGAPGELFF. In DNA, the CDR3 is TGCAGCGTTGTTATAGGGGCCCCCGGGGAGCTGTTTTTT.

This clonotype was counted at least ten times. The chain has TRBV12-3 or TRBV12-4 and TRBJ2-2, with a tentative D call TRBD1 (5 bases). The CDR3 consists of 15 residues. The germline V and J ends were trimmed by 2 bases and 4 bases, with 11 bases remaining between them. CDR3 DNA: TGTGCCAGCAGTTTATCAGGGTCGAGCACCGGGGAGCTGTTTTTT. Translation: CASSLSGSSTGELFF.

The V gene is TRBV6-1, the J gene TRBJ1-1; no clear D gene. Looked up from germline, CDR1 is MNHNS and CDR2 is SASEGT. V lost 6 bases, J lost 2 bases, and 19 bases lay in between. The CDR3 is made up of 16 amino acids. The DNA of the CDR3 is TGTGCCAGCAGGAATATCGAGGGCTTGGGAAACACTGAAGCTTTCTTT. Translating gives CASRNIEGLGNTEAFF.

This chain joins TRBV29-1 and TRBJ1-1; D is ambiguous. CDR3 length equals 16 residues. The germline gives CDR1 SQVTM, CDR2 ANQGSEA. V was cut by 0 bases and J by 1 base, with 15 bases left in between. CDR3 sequence: CSVEDNLVAGNTEAFF. The CDR3 DNA reads as TGCAGCGTTGAAGATAATTTAGTTGCGGGGAACACTGAAGCTTTCTTT.

This clonotype was detected many times. The chain joins TRBV3-1 to TRBJ2-3; 15 bases line up with TRBD2. Per germline, CDR1 LGHDT and CDR2 YNNKEL (reference sequence). The CDR3 totals 15 residues. Trimming took 6 bases from V and 6 from J; bases not matched to a gene: 4. CDR3 DNA: TGTGCCAGCAGTCGGACTAGCGGGAGGGCCGATACGCAGTATTTT. Translation: CASSRTSGRADTQYF.

This clonotype was seen many times. The chain is built from TRBV7-2 and TRBJ2-7; D perhaps matches TRBD2 (6 bases). This CDR3 comprises 17 residues. The V and J ends lost 5 bases and 0 bases respectively, with 20 bases between them. Germline values: CDR1 SGHTA, CDR2 FQGNSA. CDR3 sequence (DNA): TGTGCCAGCAGCCGAGAGGTAATTAAGGACTACTCCTACGAGCAGTACTTC. This encodes CASSREVIKDYSYEQYF. Full variable domain (remainder filled in from reference TRBV7-2 and TRBJ2-7): GAGVSQSPSNKVTEKGKDVELRCDPISGHTALYWYRQSLGQGLEFLIYFQGNSAPDKSGLPSDRFSAERTGGSVSTLTIQRTQQEDSAVYLCASSREVIKDYSYEQYFGPGTRLTVT.

This clonotype was recorded at least ten times. The V gene is TRBV29-1, the J gene TRBJ1-6, with D unclear. This CDR3 comprises 14 residues. Between the trimmed V and J ends, which lost 6 bases and 6 bases, there was a span of 15 bases. Germline CDR1 SQVTM, CDR2 ANQGSEA. The CDR3: CSVFLGRGNSPLHF. DNA for the CDR3: TGCAGCGTGTTTTTGGGCCGAGGTAATTCACCCCTCCACTTT.